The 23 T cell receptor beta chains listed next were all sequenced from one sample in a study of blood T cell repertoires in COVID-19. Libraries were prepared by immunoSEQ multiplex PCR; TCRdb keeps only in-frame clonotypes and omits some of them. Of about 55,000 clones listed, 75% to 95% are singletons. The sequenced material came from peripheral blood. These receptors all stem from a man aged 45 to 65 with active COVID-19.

In nucleotides, the CDR3 is TGTGCCAGCAGCTTGGCCCAGGCCAACTATGGCTACACCTTC. Encoded protein: CASSLAQANYGYTF. The V gene is TRBV5-6, the J gene TRBJ1-2; no clear D gene. Germline V gives CDR1 SGHDT, CDR2 YYEEEE. CDR3 length equals 14 residues. V dropped 0 bases and J dropped 2 bases, with 8 bases sitting between them.

The CDR3: CASSSRQAGGYYEQYF. DNA for the CDR3: TGTGCCAGCAGTTCCCGCCAGGCCGGGGGGTACTACGAGCAGTACTTC. The rearrangement joins TRBV6-6 to TRBJ2-7; 7 bases agree with TRBD2. Germline CDR1 and CDR2: MNHNY and SVGAGI (reference sequence). V lost 4 bases and J lost 3; bases outside the gene matches: 12. The CDR3 is made up of 16 amino acids.

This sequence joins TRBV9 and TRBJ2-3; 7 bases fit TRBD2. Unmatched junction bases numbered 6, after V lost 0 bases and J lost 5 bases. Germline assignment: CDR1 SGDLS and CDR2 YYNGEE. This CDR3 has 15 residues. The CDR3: CASSVAGGGVDTQYF. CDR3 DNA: TGTGCCAGCAGCGTAGCTGGGGGGGGAGTAGATACGCAGTATTTT.

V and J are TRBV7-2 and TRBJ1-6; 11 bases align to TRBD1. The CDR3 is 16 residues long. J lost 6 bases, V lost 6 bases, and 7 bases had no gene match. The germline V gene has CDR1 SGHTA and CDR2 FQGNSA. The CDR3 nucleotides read TGTGCCAGCAGGGGACAGGGGGGGCCCCTTAATTCACCCCTCCACTTT. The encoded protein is CASRGQGGPLNSPLHF.

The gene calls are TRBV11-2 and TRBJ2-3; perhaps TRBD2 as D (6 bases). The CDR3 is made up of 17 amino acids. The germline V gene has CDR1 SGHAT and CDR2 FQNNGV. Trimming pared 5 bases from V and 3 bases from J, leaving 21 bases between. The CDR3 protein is CASSLHPGLQRTDTQYF. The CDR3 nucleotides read TGTGCCAGCAGCCTTCACCCGGGACTCCAGCGGACAGATACGCAGTATTTT.

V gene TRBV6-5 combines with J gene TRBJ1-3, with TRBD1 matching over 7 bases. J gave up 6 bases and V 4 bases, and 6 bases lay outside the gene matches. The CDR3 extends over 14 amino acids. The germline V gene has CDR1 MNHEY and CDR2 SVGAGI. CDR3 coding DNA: TGTGCCAGCAGTTTATCAGGGGGAACAAACACCATATATTTT. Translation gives CASSLSGGTNTIYF.

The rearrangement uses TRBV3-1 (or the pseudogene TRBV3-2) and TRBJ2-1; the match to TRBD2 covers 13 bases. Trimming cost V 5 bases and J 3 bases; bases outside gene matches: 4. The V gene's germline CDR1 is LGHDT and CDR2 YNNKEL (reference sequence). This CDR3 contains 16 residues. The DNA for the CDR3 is TGTGCCAGCAGCACAGGGACTAGCGGGGTCTACAATGAGCAGTTCTTC. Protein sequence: CASSTGTSGVYNEQFF.

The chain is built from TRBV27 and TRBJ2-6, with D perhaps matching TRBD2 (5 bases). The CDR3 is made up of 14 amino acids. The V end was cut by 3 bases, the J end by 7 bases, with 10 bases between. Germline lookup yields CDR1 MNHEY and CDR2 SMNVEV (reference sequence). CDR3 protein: CASSLRSGANVLTF. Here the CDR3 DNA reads TGTGCCAGCAGTTTGAGGAGCGGAGCCAACGTCCTGACTTTC.

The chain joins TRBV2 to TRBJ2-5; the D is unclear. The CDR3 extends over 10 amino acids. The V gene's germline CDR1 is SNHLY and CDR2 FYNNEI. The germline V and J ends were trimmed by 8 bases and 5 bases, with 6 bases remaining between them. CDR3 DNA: TGTGCCAGCGCGGAGGAGACCCAGTACTTC. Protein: CASAEETQYF.

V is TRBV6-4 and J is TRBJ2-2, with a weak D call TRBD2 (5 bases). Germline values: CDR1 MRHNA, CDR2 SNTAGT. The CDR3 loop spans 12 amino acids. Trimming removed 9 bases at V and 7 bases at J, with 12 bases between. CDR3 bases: TGTGCCAGTGGGTTAGAGGGCGGGGAGCTGTTTTTT. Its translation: CASGLEGGELFF.

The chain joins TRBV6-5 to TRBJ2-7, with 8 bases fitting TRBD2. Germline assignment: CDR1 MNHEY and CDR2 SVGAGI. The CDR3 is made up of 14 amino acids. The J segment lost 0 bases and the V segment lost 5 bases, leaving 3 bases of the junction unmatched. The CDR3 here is CASSSSGNSYEQYF. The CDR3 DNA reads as TGTGCCAGCAGTAGTAGCGGGAACTCCTACGAGCAGTACTTC.

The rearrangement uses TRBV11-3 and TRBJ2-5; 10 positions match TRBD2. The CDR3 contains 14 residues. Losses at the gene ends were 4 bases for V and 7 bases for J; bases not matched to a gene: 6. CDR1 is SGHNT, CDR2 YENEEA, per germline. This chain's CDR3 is CASSYTSGMGTQYF. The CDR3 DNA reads TGTGCCAGCAGCTACACTAGCGGGATGGGGACCCAGTACTTC.

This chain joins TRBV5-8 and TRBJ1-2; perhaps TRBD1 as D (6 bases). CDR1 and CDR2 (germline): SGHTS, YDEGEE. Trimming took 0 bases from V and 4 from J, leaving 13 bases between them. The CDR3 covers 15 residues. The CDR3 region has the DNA TGTGCCAGCAGCTTGGACACAGGGAAGGGCTATGGCTACACCTTC. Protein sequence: CASSLDTGKGYGYTF.

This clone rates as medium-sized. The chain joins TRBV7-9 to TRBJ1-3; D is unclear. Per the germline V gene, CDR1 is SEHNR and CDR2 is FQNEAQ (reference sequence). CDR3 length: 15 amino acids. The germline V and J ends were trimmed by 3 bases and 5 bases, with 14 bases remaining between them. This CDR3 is CASSFPGGERNTIYF. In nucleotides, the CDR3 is TGTGCCAGCAGCTTTCCTGGTGGAGAGAGAAACACCATATATTTT.

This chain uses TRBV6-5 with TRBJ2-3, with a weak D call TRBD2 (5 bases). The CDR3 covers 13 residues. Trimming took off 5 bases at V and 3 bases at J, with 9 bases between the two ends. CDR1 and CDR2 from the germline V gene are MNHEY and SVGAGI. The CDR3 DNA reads TGTGCCAGCAGTACGGGGTTGACAGATACGCAGTATTTT. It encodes CASSTGLTDTQYF.

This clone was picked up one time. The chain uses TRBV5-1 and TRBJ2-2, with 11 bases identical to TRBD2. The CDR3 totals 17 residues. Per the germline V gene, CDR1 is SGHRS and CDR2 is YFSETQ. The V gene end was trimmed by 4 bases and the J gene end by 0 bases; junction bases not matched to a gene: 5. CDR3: CASSPGTSGPNTGELFF. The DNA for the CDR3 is TGCGCCAGCAGCCCCGGGACTAGCGGACCGAACACCGGGGAGCTGTTTTTT. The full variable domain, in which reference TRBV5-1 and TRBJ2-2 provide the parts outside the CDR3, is KAGVTQTPRYLIKTRGQQVTLSCSPISGHRSVSWYQQTPGQGLQFLFEYFSETQRNKGNFPGRFSGRQFSNSRSEMNVSTLELGDSALYLCASSPGTSGPNTGELFFGEGSRLTVL.

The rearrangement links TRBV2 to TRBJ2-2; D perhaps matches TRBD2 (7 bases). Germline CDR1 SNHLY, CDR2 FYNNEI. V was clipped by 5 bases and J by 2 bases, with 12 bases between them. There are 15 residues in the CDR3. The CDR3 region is CASSRRGPNTGELFF. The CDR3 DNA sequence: TGTGCCAGCAGTCGGCGGGGGCCCAACACCGGGGAGCTGTTTTTT.

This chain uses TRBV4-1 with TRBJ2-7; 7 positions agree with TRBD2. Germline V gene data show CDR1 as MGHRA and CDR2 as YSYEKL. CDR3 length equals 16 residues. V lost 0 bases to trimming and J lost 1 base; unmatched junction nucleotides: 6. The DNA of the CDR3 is TGCGCCAGCAGCCAAGAAACTAGCGCGAGGTCCTACGAGCAGTACTTC. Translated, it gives CASSQETSARSYEQYF.

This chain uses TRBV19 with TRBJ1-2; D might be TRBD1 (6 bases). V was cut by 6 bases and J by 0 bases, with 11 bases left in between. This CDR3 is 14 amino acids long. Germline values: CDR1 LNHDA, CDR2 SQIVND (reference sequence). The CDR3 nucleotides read TGTGCCAGTAGCAGGGACACATCTAACTATGGCTACACCTTC. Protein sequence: CASSRDTSNYGYTF.

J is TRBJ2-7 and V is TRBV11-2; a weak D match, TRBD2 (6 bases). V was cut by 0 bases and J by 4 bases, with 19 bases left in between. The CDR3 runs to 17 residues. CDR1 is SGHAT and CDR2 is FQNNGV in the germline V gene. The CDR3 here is CASSLDSGFSAGYEQYF. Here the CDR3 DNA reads TGTGCCAGCAGCTTAGATAGTGGGTTTTCTGCGGGGTACGAGCAGTACTTC.

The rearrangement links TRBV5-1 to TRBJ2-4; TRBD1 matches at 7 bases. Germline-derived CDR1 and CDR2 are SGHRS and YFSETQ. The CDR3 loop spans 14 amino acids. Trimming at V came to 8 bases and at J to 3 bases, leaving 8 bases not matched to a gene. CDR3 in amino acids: CASVQGIIKNIQYF. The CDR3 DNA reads TGCGCCAGTGTACAGGGGATTATCAAAAACATTCAGTACTTC.

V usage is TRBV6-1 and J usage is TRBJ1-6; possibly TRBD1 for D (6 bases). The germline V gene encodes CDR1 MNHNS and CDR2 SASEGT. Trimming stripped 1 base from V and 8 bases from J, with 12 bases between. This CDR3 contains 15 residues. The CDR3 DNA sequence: TGTGCCAGCAGTGAAGGGGGGGGGCGTTATTCACCCCTCCACTTT. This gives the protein CASSEGGGRYSPLHF.

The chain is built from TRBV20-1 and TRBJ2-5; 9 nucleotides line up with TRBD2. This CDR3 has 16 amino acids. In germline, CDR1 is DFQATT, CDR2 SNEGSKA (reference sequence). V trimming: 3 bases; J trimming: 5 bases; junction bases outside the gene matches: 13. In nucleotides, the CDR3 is TGCAGTGCTAGTCACAGACTAGCGCGGGGGGGGGAGACCCAGTACTTC. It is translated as CSASHRLARGGETQYF.